The 22 T cell receptor beta chains given below trace back to one sample, sequenced in a study of OX40 agonist ivuxolimab in advanced cancers. Data came from immunoSEQ multiplex PCR; TCRdb stores just in-frame clones and leaves some out. The data contain tens of thousands of clones, 85% of them singletons. The specimen was CD4+ or CD8+ T cells sorted from blood, collected in a trial of the OX40 agonist ivuxolimab. The source of these receptors is an adult with an advanced solid tumor such as melanoma, head and neck, liver or kidney cancer.

V is TRBV18 and J is TRBJ2-3; D call uncertain. The V and J ends lost 2 bases and 6 bases respectively, with 9 bases between them. The CDR3 extends over 13 amino acids. The germline V gene encodes CDR1 KGHSH and CDR2 LQKENI. This CDR3 reads CASSPDQWDTQYF. The CDR3 region has the DNA TGTGCCAGCTCACCAGATCAGTGGGATACGCAGTATTTT.

This clone has just a few counts. The rearrangement links TRBV23-1 to TRBJ2-3; the match to TRBD2 covers 8 bases. TRBV23-1 is known as an ORF, though its function is uncertain. V lost 7 bases to trimming and J lost 0 bases; unmatched junction nucleotides: 12. CDR3 size: 17 residues. CDR3 region: CASIPGGDEQSTDTQYF. The DNA of the CDR3 is TGCGCCAGCATCCCCGGGGGGGATGAACAGAGCACAGATACGCAGTATTTT.

This chain connects TRBV5-4 to TRBJ2-7; 12 nucleotides agree with TRBD2. CDR1 and CDR2 (germline): SGHNT, YYREEE (reference sequence). The CDR3 has 16 residues. The junction had 5 bases not matched to a gene; V was cut back by 4 bases and J by 0 bases. The CDR3 DNA is TGTGCCAGCAGCCCCTTGACTAGCGGGGGCTCCTACGAGCAGTACTTC. This encodes CASSPLTSGGSYEQYF.

This chain links TRBV28 with TRBJ2-5, with 8 nucleotides matching TRBD2. This CDR3 region has 16 residues. Germline trimming cut 7 bases from V and 1 base from J; bases unmatched to any gene: 11. Per germline, CDR1 MDHEN and CDR2 SYDVKM. For the CDR3, the DNA is TGTGCCAGCAATCGTGGGAGTAGCGGGGTCCAAGAGACCCAGTACTTC. This sequence encodes CASNRGSSGVQETQYF.

The chain joins TRBV19 to TRBJ2-3; TRBD1 agrees at 7 bases. Germline-derived CDR1 and CDR2 are LNHDA and SQIVND (reference sequence). V was clipped by 5 bases and J by 3 bases; unmatched bases: 11. This CDR3 contains 16 residues. CDR3 sequence: CASSYVTGRLTDTQYF. In DNA, the CDR3 is TGTGCCAGTAGTTATGTGACAGGGCGTCTAACAGATACGCAGTATTTT.

The chain links TRBV18 to TRBJ2-1; TRBD2 matches 7 bases. V lost 1 base and J lost 6; bases outside the gene matches: 9. CDR1 is KGHSH, CDR2 LQKENI, per germline. The CDR3 has 16 residues. The CDR3 DNA follows: TGTGCCAGCTCACCACGGGAGAGCGGGGCGGGCAATGAGCAGTTCTTC. As protein: CASSPRESGAGNEQFF. Full variable domain (remainder filled in from reference TRBV18 and TRBJ2-1): NAGVMQNPRHLVRRRGQEARLRCSPMKGHSHVYWYRQLPEEGLKFMVYLQKENIIDESGMPKERFSAEFPKEGPSILRIQQVVRGDSAAYFCASSPRESGAGNEQFFGPGTRLTVL.

The CDR3 sequence: CASRRNTGELFF. The CDR3 coding sequence is TGTGCCAGCAGGAGGAACACCGGGGAGCTGTTTTTT. The chain recombines TRBV6-5 with TRBJ2-2; no definite D call. The V and J ends lost 6 bases and 1 base respectively, with 3 bases between them. Germline-derived CDR1 and CDR2 are MNHEY and SVGAGI. The CDR3 runs to 12 residues.

CDR3: CASSELAGAGANVLTF. CDR3 bases: TGTGCCAGCAGTGAACTGGCAGGGGCTGGGGCCAACGTCCTGACTTTC. This chain joins TRBV6-1 and TRBJ2-6, with D perhaps matching TRBD1 (6 bases). Germline V gene lookup returns CDR1 MNHNS and CDR2 SASEGT. The CDR3 has 16 amino acids. V lost 2 bases, J lost 2 bases, and 10 bases lay in between.

This clone was counted a single time. The rearrangement uses TRBV5-4 and TRBJ2-1; 8 bases agree with TRBD2. Trimming took 5 bases from V and 7 from J; bases not matched to a gene: 17. This CDR3 region has 17 residues. Looked up from germline, CDR1 is SGHNT and CDR2 is YYREEE (reference sequence). CDR3 in amino acids: CASSSQAGAEIRNEQFF. Here the CDR3 DNA reads TGTGCCAGCAGTTCTCAAGCGGGAGCGGAAATTCGTAATGAGCAGTTCTTC.

The chain links TRBV19 to TRBJ2-2; no clear D. From germline, CDR1 is LNHDA and CDR2 SQIVND (reference sequence). Deletions cut 4 bases from V and 6 bases from J, with 9 bases between. The length of the CDR3 is 13 residues. CDR3 in amino acids: CASSTDSAGELFF. In DNA, the CDR3 is TGTGCCAGTAGTACAGACTCCGCCGGGGAGCTGTTTTTT.

This clone has a single count. The chain uses TRBV27 and TRBJ2-1; TRBD1 is a possible D gene (6 bases). V lost 6 bases and J lost 5, with 11 bases in between. CDR3 size: 13 residues. Germline V gives CDR1 MNHEY, CDR2 SMNVEV (reference sequence). CDR3: CASSSGQHNEQFF. CDR3 nucleotide sequence: TGTGCCAGCAGCTCAGGACAGCACAATGAGCAGTTCTTC.

This clone was counted once. The rearrangement uses TRBV19 and TRBJ2-5; 10 nucleotides agree with TRBD1. CDR3 length: 15 amino acids. V lost 5 bases to trimming and J lost 1 base; unmatched junction nucleotides: 4. The germline CDR1 and CDR2 sequences are LNHDA and SQIVND (reference sequence). Written as DNA, the CDR3 is TGTGCCAGTAGTGCACGGACAGGGGGCCAAGAGACCCAGTACTTC. Its protein product is CASSARTGGQETQYF.

This clone was seen more than once but under ten times. This chain uses TRBV19 with TRBJ1-6; D remains unclear. V was clipped by 6 bases and J by 10 bases, with 7 bases between them. Germline values: CDR1 LNHDA, CDR2 SQIVND (reference sequence). The CDR3 is made up of 11 amino acids. CDR3 protein: CASRVGSPLHF. The CDR3 DNA is TGTGCCAGTAGGGTGGGGTCACCCCTCCACTTT.

The V and J genes are TRBV7-8 and TRBJ2-1, with 7 bases fitting TRBD2. The CDR3 contains 13 residues. Germline-derived CDR1 and CDR2 are SGHVS and FQNEAQ. Germline trimming cut 5 bases from V and 6 bases from J; bases unmatched to any gene: 4. CDR3 DNA sequence: TGTGCCAGCAGCCTCGGGACTACCAATGAGCAGTTCTTC. As protein: CASSLGTTNEQFF.

The rearrangement links TRBV5-1 to TRBJ2-1; 9 positions match TRBD1. Germline values: CDR1 SGHRS, CDR2 YFSETQ. This CDR3 is 14 amino acids long. After removal of 0 bases from V and 8 bases from J, the junction contained 3 bases not matched to a gene. The CDR3 DNA follows: TGCGCCAGCAGCTTGGGGGGACAGGGAGATGAGCAGTTCTTC. Encoded protein: CASSLGGQGDEQFF. Variable domain in full (rest from reference TRBV5-1 and TRBJ2-1): KAGVTQTPRYLIKTRGQQVTLSCSPISGHRSVSWYQQTPGQGLQFLFEYFSETQRNKGNFPGRFSGRQFSNSRSEMNVSTLELGDSALYLCASSLGGQGDEQFFGPGTRLTVL.

The chain combines TRBV7-3 with TRBJ1-6, with a tentative D call TRBD1 (5 bases). This CDR3 region has 16 residues. Trimming removed 5 bases from V and 7 bases from J, with 18 bases in between. The germline gives CDR1 SGHTA, CDR2 FQGTGA. CDR3 nucleotides: TGTGCCAGCAGCCGCGAACCGCCGGGACCGAATTCACCCCTCCACTTT. Protein product: CASSREPPGPNSPLHF.

This chain uses TRBV28 with TRBJ1-1, with 7 nucleotides matching TRBD1. The CDR3 has 16 amino acids. The J segment lost 3 bases and the V segment lost 10 bases, leaving 17 bases of the junction unmatched. Germline V lookup: CDR1 MDHEN, CDR2 SYDVKM. The CDR3 protein is CAIKKTLLRGHTEAFF. CDR3 sequence (DNA): TGTGCCATCAAAAAAACCCTATTAAGGGGGCACACTGAAGCTTTCTTT.

The chain uses TRBV5-1 and TRBJ1-2, with D possibly TRBD1 on 5 matching bases. The CDR3 is 14 amino acids. Germline V CDR1 and CDR2: SGHRS, YFSETQ. V shed 5 bases and J shed 4 bases, with 15 bases lying between them. DNA for the CDR3: TGCGCCAGCAGGCCCCCAGGAGGGACCTATGGCTACACCTTC. Translation: CASRPPGGTYGYTF.

The rearrangement uses TRBV7-9 and TRBJ2-7; 7 bases align to TRBD1. Unmatched junction bases numbered 6, after V lost 2 bases and J lost 2 bases. The CDR3 loop spans 15 amino acids. Germline V lookup: CDR1 SEHNR, CDR2 FQNEAQ (reference sequence). The CDR3 DNA reads as TGTGCCAGCAGCTTACAAACGGGGACAGCCTACGAGCAGTACTTC. Protein sequence: CASSLQTGTAYEQYF.

The chain carries TRBV28 and TRBJ1-2, with no clear D. CDR3 length: 11 residues. Germline CDR1 MDHEN, CDR2 SYDVKM. V was cut by 4 bases and J by 11 bases, with 11 bases left in between. The CDR3 is CASSSQSGYTF. Written as DNA, the CDR3 is TGTGCCAGCAGTTCCCAATCTGGGTACACCTTC.

This sequence joins TRBV11-3 and TRBJ2-1; tentatively, D is TRBD1 (6 bases). The V end lost 0 bases, the J end lost 2 bases, and 8 bases lay between the germline ends. Germline V gene lookup returns CDR1 SGHNT and CDR2 YENEEA. CDR3 size: 15 residues. The CDR3, as DNA: TGTGCCAGCAGCTTAGAGGGGGCAGCCTACAATGAGCAGTTCTTC. Protein: CASSLEGAAYNEQFF. Using reference TRBV11-3 and TRBJ2-1 for the parts outside the CDR3, the full variable domain is EAGVVQSPRYKIIEKKQPVAFWCNPISGHNTLYWYLQNLGQGPELLIRYENEEAVDDSQLPKDRFSAERLKGVDSTLKIQPAELGDSAVYLCASSLEGAAYNEQFFGPGTRLTVL.

The chain links TRBV7-9 to TRBJ2-1; 12 nucleotides match TRBD1. The CDR3 spans 15 residues. Germline trimming cut 5 bases from V and 9 bases from J; bases unmatched to any gene: 8. The germline CDR1 and CDR2 sequences are SEHNR and FQNEAQ (reference sequence). CDR3 loop: CASSATGTGGIEQFF. The CDR3 bases are TGTGCCAGCAGCGCCACCGGGACAGGGGGCATTGAGCAGTTCTTC.